The count of the clone carrying this TCR beta chain is one. Here immunoSEQ multiplex PCR was the method, and the copy in TCRdb shows in-frame clones only, minus some. Altogether roughly 200,000 clones are present, 80% to 90% being singletons, with the ten largest covering 2% to 2.5%. This specimen belongs to a study of blood T cell repertoires in COVID-19. This CDR3 contains 13 residues. The germline gives CDR1 MNHNS, CDR2 SASEGT. V was pared by 0 bases and J by 4 bases, with 5 bases between. This TCR derives from a woman aged 40-49 years with acute COVID-19. The genes are TRBV6-1 and TRBJ2-3; D remains unclear. Material: PBMCs or T cells enriched from blood (not recorded which). The DNA for the CDR3 is TGTGCCAGCAGTGAAGCCCCGGCAGATACGCAGTATTTT. Amino acids: CASSEAPADTQYF.